Presented here are 13 T cell receptor beta chains from one specimen sequenced in a study of blood T cell repertoires in COVID-19. Using immunoSEQ multiplex PCR, the repertoire was profiled, and TCRdb retains in-frame clones only, with some absent. The table includes 300,000 to 400,000 clones, about 89% detected once. Sequencing input: peripheral blood. The receptors were sampled from a woman aged 55-75 years with COVID-19, enrolled during active disease.

The chain joins TRBV6-2 or TRBV6-3 to TRBJ1-1; 10 bases fit TRBD1. Germline V gene lookup returns CDR1 MNHEY and CDR2 SVGEGT. This CDR3 region has 14 residues. Trimming at V came to 5 bases and at J to 5 bases, leaving 5 bases not matched to a gene. For the CDR3, the DNA is TGTGCCAGCAGTCGGACAGGGGGGCCGACTGAAGCTTTCTTT. It encodes CASSRTGGPTEAFF.

V is TRBV28 and J is TRBJ2-7; TRBD1 aligns across 9 bases. V lost 4 bases and J lost 3; bases outside the gene matches: 10. Germline values: CDR1 MDHEN, CDR2 SYDVKM. The length of the CDR3 is 16 residues. The CDR3 coding sequence is TGTGCCAGCAGTTCATACAGGGGGCCACGCCACTACGAGCAGTACTTC. It is translated as CASSSYRGPRHYEQYF.

In the case of this clone: Other DNA sequences of this sample code for an identical CDR3. The chain has TRBV18 and TRBJ2-5; 10 nucleotides align to TRBD1. Unmatched junction bases numbered 6, after V lost 3 bases and J lost 5 bases. Germline-derived CDR1 and CDR2 are KGHSH and LQKENI. The CDR3 is made up of 15 amino acids. The CDR3 sequence is CASSPSTGGKETQYF. The DNA of the CDR3 is TGTGCCAGCTCACCCTCGACAGGGGGCAAGGAGACCCAGTACTTC.

The chain links TRBV21-1 to TRBJ1-2. TRBV21-1 is annotated as a pseudogene. The CDR3 has 15 residues. CDR3 coding DNA: TGTGCCAGCAGCAAAGGGACCCTCGGGGACTATGGCTACACCTTC. This gives the protein CASSKGTLGDYGYTF.

V and J are TRBV3-1 (or the pseudogene TRBV3-2) and TRBJ2-7; 7 bases align to TRBD1. From germline, CDR1 is LGHDT and CDR2 YNNKEL (reference sequence). After removal of 4 bases from V and 3 bases from J, the junction contained 6 bases not matched to a gene. This CDR3 has 14 residues. CDR3: CASSRKGQSYEQYF. The CDR3, as DNA: TGTGCCAGCAGCCGAAAGGGACAGAGCTACGAGCAGTACTTC.

The V and J genes are TRBV6-1 and TRBJ1-2; D perhaps matches TRBD1 (5 bases). V lost 3 bases to trimming and J lost 8 bases, with 13 bases between them. CDR3 length: 13 residues. Germline values: CDR1 MNHNS, CDR2 SASEGT. The CDR3 DNA sequence: TGTGCCAGCAGTGATTGGCAGGGTCTGGGCTACACCTTC. It is translated as CASSDWQGLGYTF.

The J gene is TRBJ2-1, the V gene TRBV10-2, with a weak D call TRBD2 (5 bases). The CDR3 covers 15 residues. Deletions cut 0 bases from V and 4 bases from J, with 10 bases between. CDR1 and CDR2 from the germline V gene are WSHSY and SAAADI. The CDR3 loop reads CASSESRDLYNEQFF. The CDR3 DNA sequence: TGCGCCAGCAGTGAGTCACGGGATCTATACAATGAGCAGTTCTTC.

The rearrangement uses TRBV6-5 and TRBJ2-7, with a weak D call TRBD1 (5 bases). CDR1 is MNHEY and CDR2 is SVGAGI in the germline V gene. Trimming took off 0 bases at V and 6 bases at J, with 15 bases between the two ends. The CDR3 extends over 15 amino acids. The CDR3 loop is CASSYSAQGMGEQYF. For the CDR3, the DNA is TGTGCCAGCAGTTACTCGGCTCAGGGTATGGGCGAGCAGTACTTC.

This sequence joins TRBV5-1 and TRBJ2-7, with D possibly being TRBD2 (5 bases). V shed 1 base and J shed 5 bases, with 19 bases lying between them. The CDR3 consists of 16 residues. Looked up from germline, CDR1 is SGHRS and CDR2 is YFSETQ. In DNA form, the CDR3 reads TGCGCCAGCAGCTTGTCCCCGGGGTTAGATAAGAACGAGCAGTACTTC. This codes for CASSLSPGLDKNEQYF.

This clone turned up a few times. J is TRBJ1-3 and V is TRBV6-1; tentative D call: TRBD1 (5 bases). The CDR3 is 16 residues long. The germline V gene has CDR1 MNHNS and CDR2 SASEGT. The V end lost 4 bases, the J end lost 0 bases, and 13 bases lay between the germline ends. DNA of the CDR3: TGTGCCAGCAGTGCCCCCTCCAGGGCCTCTGGAAACACCATATATTTT. Residues: CASSAPSRASGNTIYF.

The chain uses TRBV19 and TRBJ1-4; 7 nucleotides match TRBD1. Germline values: CDR1 LNHDA, CDR2 SQIVND (reference sequence). There are 15 residues in the CDR3. V lost 7 bases, J lost 7 bases, and 12 bases stayed unmatched. CDR3 sequence reads: CASTTLSGGGEKLFF. The CDR3 nucleotides read TGTGCCAGTACCACCCTTTCAGGGGGAGGTGAAAAACTGTTTTTT.

This clone has just one count. The chain uses TRBV29-1 and TRBJ2-2; D might be TRBD1 (6 bases). This CDR3 contains 13 residues. Germline V gene lookup returns CDR1 SQVTM and CDR2 ANQGSEA. V was pared by 4 bases and J by 6 bases, with 12 bases between. The CDR3: CSVAQGRAGELFF. The CDR3 DNA reads TGCAGCGTTGCACAGGGAAGGGCCGGGGAGCTGTTTTTT.

This chain joins TRBV5-8 and TRBJ1-2; D is uncertain. Per the germline V gene, CDR1 is SGHTS and CDR2 is YDEGEE. Trimming cost V 1 base and J 1 base, with 8 bases left between them. The CDR3 is 14 residues long. The CDR3 region has the DNA TGTGCCAGCAGCTTGATCAGCGGTAACTATGGCTACACCTTC. Translated, it gives CASSLISGNYGYTF.